This TCR beta chain was retrieved from a study of a mutant IDH1 vaccine in newly diagnosed glioma. The wider study: The therapy given earlier, which was standard therapy, consisted of radiotherapy, temozolomide, or both, and most of the patients received both.

The ends were cut back, 4 bases at V and 10 bases at J, with 14 bases in the middle. This CDR3 is built from 13 residues. Germline V gene data show CDR1 as LNHNV and CDR2 as YYDKDF (reference sequence). Described time point: baseline, week 1 (first vaccination visit). Treatment specified: pre-vaccination baseline after standard-of-care therapy. TCRdb's copy holds only in-frame clones and misses some; the assay was immunoSEQ multiplex PCR. The sample consists of 99,000 or so clones, about 87% of them appearing once. This sequence was found in a woman aged 45-59 years with glioma. The sample here was PBMCs, taken from a glioma patient treated with radiotherapy, temozolomide or both. V usage is TRBV15 and J usage is TRBJ2-1, with D perhaps matching TRBD1 or TRBD2 (5 bases each). CDR3 DNA: TGTGCCACCAGCAATCAGGGTGGCGGGGAGCAGTTCTTC. It yields the protein CATSNQGGGEQFF.